This T cell receptor (beta chain) was obtained from a study of early T cells in non-severe SARS-CoV-2 infection. J was trimmed by 2 bases and V by 4 bases; bases with no gene match: 3. The CDR3 has 14 residues. CDR1 is DFQATT, CDR2 SNEGSKA, per germline (reference sequence). A single record per CDR3 protein comes from TCRdb applying MiXCR to the 5' RACE reads. The table lists some 50,000 distinct CDR3 sequences, approximately 4.1% of them singletons, with 5% to 6.5% in the top ten. This sequence joins TRBV20-1 and TRBJ2-3; 10 nucleotides agree with TRBD1. Material for sequencing was whole blood. The clonotype comes from an adult who was a healthcare worker with PCR-confirmed SARS-CoV-2 infection or an uninfected control (not recorded which). The CDR3 DNA is TGCAGTGCTACGACAGGGGGCAACACAGATACGCAGTATTTT. Translating it yields CSATTGGNTDTQYF.